These T cell receptor beta chains were read from a single sample in a study of identifying expanded T cells in peripheral blood. Measured with immunoSEQ multiplex PCR; TCRdb has only the in-frame clones, and not every one. Of about 89,000 clones listed, approximately 83% are singletons. The sequenced material came from blood. These TCRs come from a person aged 18 to 75 in good health. Each CDR3 is given without its conserved first and last residue. Fields, in order: CDR3 protein, J gene, V gene.

ASGVYNEQF	TRBJ2-1	TRBV6-1
ASSLRTQSRTEAF	TRBJ1-1	TRBV11-2
ASSPNRDRADNVLT	TRBJ2-6	TRBV11-3
ASRITGRSWGNEKLF	TRBJ1-4	TRBV27
ASSLGGTGNQPQH	TRBJ1-5	TRBV7-2
AGEDRALKNTEAF	TRBJ1-1	TRBV2
ASRTSRGTGELF	TRBJ2-2	TRBV19
ASSIRDRDSGNTIY	TRBJ1-3	TRBV21-1
ASSVRDTGTEAF	TRBJ1-1	TRBV2
SVGQNNQPQH	TRBJ1-5	TRBV29-1
ASVREKLF	TRBJ1-4	TRBV2
ASSSTGGSYNEQF	TRBJ2-1	TRBV11-2
ASRGTTGAEAF	TRBJ1-1	TRBV2
ASSPLRRGSDTEAF	TRBJ1-1	TRBV18
ASSEDRVGYT	TRBJ1-2	TRBV7-2
ARGGGARNEQF	TRBJ2-1	TRBV30